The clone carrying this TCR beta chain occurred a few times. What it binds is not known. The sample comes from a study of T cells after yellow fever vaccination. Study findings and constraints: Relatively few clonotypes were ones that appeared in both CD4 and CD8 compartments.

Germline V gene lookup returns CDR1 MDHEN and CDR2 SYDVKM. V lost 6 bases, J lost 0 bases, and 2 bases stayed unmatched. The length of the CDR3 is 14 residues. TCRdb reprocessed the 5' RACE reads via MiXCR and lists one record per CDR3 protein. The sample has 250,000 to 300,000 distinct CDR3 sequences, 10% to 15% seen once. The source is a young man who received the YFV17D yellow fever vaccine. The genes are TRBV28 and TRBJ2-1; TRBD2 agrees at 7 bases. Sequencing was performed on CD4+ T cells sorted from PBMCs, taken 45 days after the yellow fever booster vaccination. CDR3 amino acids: CASRIAGSYNEQFF. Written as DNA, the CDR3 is TGTGCCAGCAGAATAGCGGGCTCCTACAATGAGCAGTTCTTC.